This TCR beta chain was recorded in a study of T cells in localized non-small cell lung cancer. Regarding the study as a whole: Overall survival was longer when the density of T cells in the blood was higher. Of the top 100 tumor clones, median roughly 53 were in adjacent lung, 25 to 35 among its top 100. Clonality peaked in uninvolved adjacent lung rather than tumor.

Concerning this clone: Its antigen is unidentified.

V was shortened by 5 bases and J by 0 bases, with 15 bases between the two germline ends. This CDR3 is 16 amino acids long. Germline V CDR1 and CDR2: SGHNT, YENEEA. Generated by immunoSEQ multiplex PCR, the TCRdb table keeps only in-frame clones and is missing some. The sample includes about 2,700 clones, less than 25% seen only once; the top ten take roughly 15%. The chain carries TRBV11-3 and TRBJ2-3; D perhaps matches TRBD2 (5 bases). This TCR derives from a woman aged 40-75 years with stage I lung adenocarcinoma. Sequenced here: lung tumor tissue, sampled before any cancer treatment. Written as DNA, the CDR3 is TGTGCCAGCAGCCCTTGGGGAGCCCTTAGCACAGATACGCAGTATTTT. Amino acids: CASSPWGALSTDTQYF.